This T cell receptor beta chain was captured by sequencing in a study of T cell repertoires in cytomegalovirus infection. Study context: Carrying CMV and the relevant HLA type showed in public TCR beta signatures. General study findings and limits: The ex vivo response showed dominance by HLA-C-restricted CMV-specific TCR beta clonotypes.

V trimming: 3 bases; J trimming: 3 bases; junction bases outside the gene matches: 5. The V gene's germline CDR1 is LGHNA and CDR2 YNFKEQ. This CDR3 comprises 15 residues. TCRdb re-derived calls from the reads in MiXCR, one entry per CDR3 protein. The sample yields approximately 500,000 distinct CDR3 sequences, about 15% seen once. This clonotype was recorded a few times. Its antigen is unknown. This chain joins TRBV4-2 and TRBJ1-1, with 9 nucleotides matching TRBD1. The sequenced sample consisted of CD8+ T cells from PBMCs. The TCR was taken from a human donor in good health (CMV status not recorded). Some clones in this sample may be carry-over from other donors' samples. This CDR3 reads CASSQTGGEDTEAFF. CDR3 nucleotide sequence: TGTGCCAGCAGCCAGACAGGGGGAGAGGACACTGAAGCTTTCTTT.